The 2 T cell receptor beta chains presented below share a single source sample, sequenced in a study of blood T cell repertoires in COVID-19. Clones were read by immunoSEQ multiplex PCR, and TCRdb kept only the in-frame ones, dropping some. The sample has 100,000 to 150,000 clones; around 70% are singletons. The specimen sequenced was peripheral blood. Receptors were obtained from a man aged 55 to 70 with acute or convalescent COVID-19.

The CDR3 is CASSAVRGYGYTF. The CDR3 nucleotides read TGTGCCAGCAGCGCGGTACGCGGCTATGGCTACACCTTC. The chain recombines TRBV9 with TRBJ1-2; D unclear. The CDR3 runs to 13 residues. Germline-derived CDR1 and CDR2 are SGDLS and YYNGEE. V was pared by 3 bases and J by 4 bases, with 10 bases between. Looking up the rest from reference TRBV9 and TRBJ1-2 gives the full variable domain: DSGVTQTPKHLITATGQRVTLRCSPRSGDLSVYWYQQSLDQGLQFLIQYYNGEERAKGNILERFSAQQFPDLHSELNLSSLELGDSALYFCASSAVRGYGYTFGSGTRLTVV.

The V gene is TRBV7-6, the J gene TRBJ1-1, with TRBD1 matching 8 bases. V trimming: 5 bases; J trimming: 3 bases; junction bases outside the gene matches: 5. Per germline, CDR1 SGHVS and CDR2 FNYEAQ. This CDR3 comprises 14 residues. Here the CDR3 DNA reads TGTGCCAGCAGCCAAGGACAGGGTTACACTGAAGCTTTCTTT. It translates to CASSQGQGYTEAFF.